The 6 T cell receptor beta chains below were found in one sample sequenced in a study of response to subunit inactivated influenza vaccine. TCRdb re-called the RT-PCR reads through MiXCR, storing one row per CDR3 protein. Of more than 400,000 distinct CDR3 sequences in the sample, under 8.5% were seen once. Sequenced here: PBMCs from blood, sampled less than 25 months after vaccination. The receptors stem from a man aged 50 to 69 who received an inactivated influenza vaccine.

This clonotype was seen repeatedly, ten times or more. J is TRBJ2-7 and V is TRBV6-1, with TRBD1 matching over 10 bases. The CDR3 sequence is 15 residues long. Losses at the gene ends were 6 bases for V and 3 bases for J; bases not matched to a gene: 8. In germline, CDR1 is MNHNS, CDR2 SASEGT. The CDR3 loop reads CASRTGTGVSYEQYF. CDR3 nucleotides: TGTGCCAGCAGAACCGGGACAGGGGTAAGCTACGAGCAGTACTTC.

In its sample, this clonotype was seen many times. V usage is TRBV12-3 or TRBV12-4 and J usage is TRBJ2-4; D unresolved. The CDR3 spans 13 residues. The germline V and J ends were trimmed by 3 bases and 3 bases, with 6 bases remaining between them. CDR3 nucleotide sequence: TGTGCCAGCAGTTTTTTTGACAAAAACATTCAGTACTTC. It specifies CASSFFDKNIQYF.

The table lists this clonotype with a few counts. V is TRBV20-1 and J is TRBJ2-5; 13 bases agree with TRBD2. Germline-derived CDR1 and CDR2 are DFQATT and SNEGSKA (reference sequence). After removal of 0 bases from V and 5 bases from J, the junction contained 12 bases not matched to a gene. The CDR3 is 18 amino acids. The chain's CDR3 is CSARDIGLAGEKVETQYF. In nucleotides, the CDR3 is TGCAGTGCTAGAGATATAGGACTAGCGGGAGAGAAGGTGGAGACCCAGTACTTC.

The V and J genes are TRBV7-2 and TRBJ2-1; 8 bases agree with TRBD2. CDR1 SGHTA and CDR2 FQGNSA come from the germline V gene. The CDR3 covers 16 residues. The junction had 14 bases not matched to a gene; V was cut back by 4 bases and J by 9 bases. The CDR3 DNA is TGTGCCAGCAGCTCCCCCCTAGCGGGTACTTTCCCTGAGCAGTTCTTC. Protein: CASSSPLAGTFPEQFF.

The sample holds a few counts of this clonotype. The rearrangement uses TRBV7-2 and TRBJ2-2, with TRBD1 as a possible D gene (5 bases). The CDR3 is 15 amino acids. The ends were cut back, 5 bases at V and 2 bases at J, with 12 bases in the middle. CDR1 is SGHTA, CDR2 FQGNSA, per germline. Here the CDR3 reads CASSLRQLNTGELFF. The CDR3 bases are TGTGCCAGCAGCCTCAGACAGTTAAACACCGGGGAGCTGTTTTTT.

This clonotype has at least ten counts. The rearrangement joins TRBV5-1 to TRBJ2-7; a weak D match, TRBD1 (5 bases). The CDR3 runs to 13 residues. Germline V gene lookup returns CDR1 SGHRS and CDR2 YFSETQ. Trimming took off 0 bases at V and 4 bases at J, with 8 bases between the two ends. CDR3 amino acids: CASSLGGNYEQYF. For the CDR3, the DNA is TGCGCCAGCAGCTTGGGGGGCAATTACGAGCAGTACTTC. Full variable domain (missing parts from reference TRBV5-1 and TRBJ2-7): KAGVTQTPRYLIKTRGQQVTLSCSPISGHRSVSWYQQTPGQGLQFLFEYFSETQRNKGNFPGRFSGRQFSNSRSEMNVSTLELGDSALYLCASSLGGNYEQYFGPGTRLTVT.